This TCR beta chain was sequenced in a study of molecular identifiers for immune sequencing clone quantification. Ten or more counts support this clonotype. The ends were cut back, 1 base at V and 4 bases at J, with 8 bases in the middle. The CDR3 has 14 amino acids. The germline CDR1 and CDR2 sequences are SGHVS and FNYEAQ. One entry per CDR3 protein, called by TCRdb with MiXCR from the PCR reads. The sample yields roughly 100,000 distinct CDR3 sequences, 30% to 45% seen once. The TCR comes from a human donor in good health. Some libraries in this study had Jurkat cell RNA spiked in. The sequenced material came from naive CD8+ T cells from blood, with Jurkat cell RNA spiked in. Stated subset: FACS-sorted CD8+CD4-CCR7+CD45RA+ naive T cells. The chain employs TRBV7-6 and TRBJ1-5; D gene ambiguous. CDR3 region: CASSLGTANQPQHF. The CDR3 bases are TGTGCCAGCAGCTTAGGTACAGCAAATCAGCCCCAGCATTTT.